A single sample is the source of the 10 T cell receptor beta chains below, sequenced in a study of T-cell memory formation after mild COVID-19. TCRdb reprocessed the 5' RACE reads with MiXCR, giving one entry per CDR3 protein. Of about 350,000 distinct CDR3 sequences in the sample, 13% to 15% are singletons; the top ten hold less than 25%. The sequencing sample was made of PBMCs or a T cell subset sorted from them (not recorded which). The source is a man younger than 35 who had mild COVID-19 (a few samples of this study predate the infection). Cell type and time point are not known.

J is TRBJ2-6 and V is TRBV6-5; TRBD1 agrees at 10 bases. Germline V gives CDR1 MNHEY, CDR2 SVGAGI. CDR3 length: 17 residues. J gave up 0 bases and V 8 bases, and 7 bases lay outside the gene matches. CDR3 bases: TGTGCCAGCGCATGGGACAGGGGAAACTCTGGGGCCAACGTCCTGACTTTC. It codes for CASAWDRGNSGANVLTF.

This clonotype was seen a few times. The DNA for the CDR3 is TGTGCCAGCAGTCCCCCGTTTGGGGACAGGGACTATGGCTACACCTTC. This gives the protein CASSPPFGDRDYGYTF. The rearrangement joins TRBV27 to TRBJ1-2; 9 bases line up with TRBD1. From germline, CDR1 is MNHEY and CDR2 SMNVEV (reference sequence). The CDR3 covers 16 residues. V lost 5 bases to trimming and J lost 3 bases; unmatched junction nucleotides: 10.

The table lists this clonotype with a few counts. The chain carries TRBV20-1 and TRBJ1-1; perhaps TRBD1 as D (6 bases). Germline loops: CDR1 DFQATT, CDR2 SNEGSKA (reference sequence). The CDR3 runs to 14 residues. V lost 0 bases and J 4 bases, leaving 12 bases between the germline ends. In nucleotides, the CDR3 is TGCAGTGCTAGAGACCCCCGGGGGCCCACTGAAGCTTTCTTT. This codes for CSARDPRGPTEAFF.

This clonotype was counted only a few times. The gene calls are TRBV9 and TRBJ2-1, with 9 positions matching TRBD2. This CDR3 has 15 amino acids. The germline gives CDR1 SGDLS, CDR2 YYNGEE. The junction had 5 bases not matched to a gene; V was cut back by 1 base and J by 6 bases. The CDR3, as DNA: TGTGCCAGCAGCGTAACGGCGGGGGGGTTCAATGAGCAGTTCTTC. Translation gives CASSVTAGGFNEQFF.

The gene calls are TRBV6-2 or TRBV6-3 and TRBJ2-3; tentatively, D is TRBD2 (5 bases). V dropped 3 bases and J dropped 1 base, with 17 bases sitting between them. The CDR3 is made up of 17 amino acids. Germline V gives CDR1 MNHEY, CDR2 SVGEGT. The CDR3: CASSYPPGRGGTDTQYF. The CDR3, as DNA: TGTGCCAGCAGTTATCCCCCAGGACGGGGTGGCACAGATACGCAGTATTTT.

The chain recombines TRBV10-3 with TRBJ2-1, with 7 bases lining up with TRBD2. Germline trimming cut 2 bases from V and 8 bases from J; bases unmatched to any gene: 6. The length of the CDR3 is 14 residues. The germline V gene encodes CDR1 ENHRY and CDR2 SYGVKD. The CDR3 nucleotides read TGTGCCATCAGTGAGGGACTAGGGTCCGATGAGCAGTTCTTC. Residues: CAISEGLGSDEQFF.

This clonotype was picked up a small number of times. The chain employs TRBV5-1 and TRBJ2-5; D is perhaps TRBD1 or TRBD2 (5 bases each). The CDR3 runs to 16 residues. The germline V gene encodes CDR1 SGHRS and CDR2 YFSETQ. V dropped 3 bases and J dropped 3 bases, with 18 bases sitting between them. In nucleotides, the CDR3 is TGCGCCAGCAGCTGGCGCTCCGGGACGGACAAAGAGACCCAGTACTTC. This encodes CASSWRSGTDKETQYF.

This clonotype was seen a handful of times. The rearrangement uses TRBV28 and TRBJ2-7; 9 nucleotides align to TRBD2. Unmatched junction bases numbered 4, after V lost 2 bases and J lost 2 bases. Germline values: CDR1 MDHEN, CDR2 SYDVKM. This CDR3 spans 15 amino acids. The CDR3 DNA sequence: TGTGCCAGCAGTTTACACGGCGGGGGGGCCTACGAGCAGTACGTC. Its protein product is CASSLHGGGAYEQYV.

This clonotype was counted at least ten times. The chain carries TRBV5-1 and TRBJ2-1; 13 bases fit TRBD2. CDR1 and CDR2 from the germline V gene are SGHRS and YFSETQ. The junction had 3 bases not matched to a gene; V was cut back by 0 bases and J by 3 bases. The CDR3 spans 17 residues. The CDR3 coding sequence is TGCGCCAGCAGCTTGGGTAGGACTAGCGGGGGCTACAATGAGCAGTTCTTC. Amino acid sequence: CASSLGRTSGGYNEQFF.

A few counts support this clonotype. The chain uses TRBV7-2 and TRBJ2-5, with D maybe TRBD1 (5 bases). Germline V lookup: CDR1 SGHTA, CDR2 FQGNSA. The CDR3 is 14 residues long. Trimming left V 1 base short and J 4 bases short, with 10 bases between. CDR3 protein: CASSLGGRAETQYF. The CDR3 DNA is TGTGCCAGCAGCTTAGGGGGCAGGGCAGAGACCCAGTACTTC.